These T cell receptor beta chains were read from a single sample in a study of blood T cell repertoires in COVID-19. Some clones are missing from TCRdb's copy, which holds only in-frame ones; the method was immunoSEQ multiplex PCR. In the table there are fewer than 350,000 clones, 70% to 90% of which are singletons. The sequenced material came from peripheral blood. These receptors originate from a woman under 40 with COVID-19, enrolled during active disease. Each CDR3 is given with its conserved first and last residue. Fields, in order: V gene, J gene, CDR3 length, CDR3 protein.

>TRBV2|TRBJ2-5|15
CASQPSGGAWETQYF
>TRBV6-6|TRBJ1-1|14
CASRVTGGSTEAFF
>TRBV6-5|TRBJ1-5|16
CASSLSGAISNQPQHF
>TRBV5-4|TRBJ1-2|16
CASSLRQGAQVYGYTF
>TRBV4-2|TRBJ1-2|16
CASSLPGQGFVGGYTF
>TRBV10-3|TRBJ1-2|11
CAITGGDGYTF
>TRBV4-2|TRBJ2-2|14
CASSQVIAPGELFF
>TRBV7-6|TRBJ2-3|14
CASSLSRSTDTQYF
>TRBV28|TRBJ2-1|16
CASSGLGRGTYNEQFF
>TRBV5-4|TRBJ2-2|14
CAPIVCRVTGELFF
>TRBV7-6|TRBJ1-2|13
CASGGPRGYGYTF
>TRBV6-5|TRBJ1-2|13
CASRPHRDYGYTF
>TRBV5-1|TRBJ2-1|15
CASSPGLAGGNEQFF
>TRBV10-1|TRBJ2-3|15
CASSRGSLGTDTQYF
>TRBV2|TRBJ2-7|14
CASRLQGKSYEQYF
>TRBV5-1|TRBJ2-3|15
CASSLVPGGPDTQYF
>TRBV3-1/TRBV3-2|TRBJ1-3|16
CASSQVQGISGNTIYF
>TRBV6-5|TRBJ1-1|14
CASRADRGRTEAFF
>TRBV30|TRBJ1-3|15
CAWNLPDRGRNTIYF
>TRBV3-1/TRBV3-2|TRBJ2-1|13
CASSLSGGVEQFF
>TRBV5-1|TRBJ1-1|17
CASSLGEGAVKNTEAFF
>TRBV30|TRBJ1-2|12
CAWRGRYYGYTF
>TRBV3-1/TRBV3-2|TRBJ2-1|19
CASSQDVGAAGVPYNEQFF
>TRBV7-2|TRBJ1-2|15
CASSLGRRGNYGYTF